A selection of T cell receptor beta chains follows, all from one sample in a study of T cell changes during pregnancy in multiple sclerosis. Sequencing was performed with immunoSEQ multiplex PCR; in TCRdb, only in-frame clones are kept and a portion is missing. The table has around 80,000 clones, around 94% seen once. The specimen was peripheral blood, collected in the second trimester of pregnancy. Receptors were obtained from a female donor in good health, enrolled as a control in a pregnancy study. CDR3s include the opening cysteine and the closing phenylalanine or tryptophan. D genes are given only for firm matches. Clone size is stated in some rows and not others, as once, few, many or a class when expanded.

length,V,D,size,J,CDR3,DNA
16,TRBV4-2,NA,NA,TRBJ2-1,CASSQEFTGVLTEQFF,TGTGCCAGCAGCCAAGAATTTACGGGAGTTTTAACTGAGCAGTTCTTC
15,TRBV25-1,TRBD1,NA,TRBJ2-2,CASSEFRGSTGELFF,TGTGCCAGCAGTGAATTCAGGGGGTCCACCGGGGAGCTGTTTTTT
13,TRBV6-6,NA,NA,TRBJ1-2,CASGGGWWYGYTF,TGTGCCAGCGGCGGGGGGTGGTGGTATGGCTACACCTTC
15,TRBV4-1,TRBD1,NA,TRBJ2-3,CASSRGDRELDTQYF,TGCGCCAGCAGCCGGGGGGACAGGGAGTTAGATACGCAGTATTTT
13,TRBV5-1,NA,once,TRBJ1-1,CASSLLGNTEAFF,TGCGCCAGCAGCTTACTCGGGAACACTGAAGCTTTCTTT
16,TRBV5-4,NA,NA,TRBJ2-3,CASSYALGQPTDTQYF,TGTGCCAGCAGCTATGCTCTGGGGCAGCCCACAGATACGCAGTATTTT
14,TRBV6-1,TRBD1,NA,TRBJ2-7,CASRTGTGGYEQYF,TGTGCCAGCCGAACCGGGACAGGGGGCTACGAGCAGTACTTC
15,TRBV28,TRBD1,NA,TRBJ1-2,CASSSGQAVNYGYTF,TGTGCCAGCAGTTCGGGACAGGCGGTTAACTATGGCTACACCTTC
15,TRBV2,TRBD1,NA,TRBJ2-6,CASGTDRAGANVLTF,TGTGCCAGTGGGACCGACAGGGCTGGGGCCAACGTCCTGACTTTC
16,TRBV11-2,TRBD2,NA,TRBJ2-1,CASSIGLAGTDYEQFF,TGTGCCAGCAGCATAGGACTAGCGGGAACTGACTATGAGCAGTTCTTC
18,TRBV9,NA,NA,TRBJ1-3,CASSVAGTVGVSGNTIYF,TGTGCCAGCAGCGTAGCCGGTACAGTTGGCGTCTCTGGAAACACCATATATTTT
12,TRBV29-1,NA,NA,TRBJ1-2,CSALRDTYGYTF,TGCAGCGCCCTCCGGGACACCTATGGCTACACCTTC
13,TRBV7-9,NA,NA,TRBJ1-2,CASSPQTAGSYTF,TGTGCCAGCAGCCCTCAAACGGCGGGAAGCTACACCTTC
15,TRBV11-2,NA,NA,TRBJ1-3,CASSYGLSSGNTIYF,TGTGCCAGCAGCTATGGACTGAGCTCTGGAAACACCATATATTTT
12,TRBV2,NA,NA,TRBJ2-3,CASSARRGTQYF,TGTGCCAGCAGCGCTCGGCGCGGTACGCAGTATTTT
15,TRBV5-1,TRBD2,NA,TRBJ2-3,CASSRTSGRQDTQYF,TGCGCCAGCAGCCGGACTAGCGGGAGACAAGATACGCAGTATTTT
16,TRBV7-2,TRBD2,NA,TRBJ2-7,CASSLTASGSSYEQYF,TGTGCCAGCAGCTTAACGGCTAGCGGTAGCTCCTACGAGCAGTACTTC
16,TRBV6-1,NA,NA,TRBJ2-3,CASSEKGGAGSDTQYF,TGTGCCAGCAGTGAAAAGGGAGGCGCCGGGTCAGATACGCAGTATTTT
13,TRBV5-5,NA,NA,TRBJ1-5,CASSFTGSEPQHF,TGTGCCAGCAGCTTTACAGGCAGCGAGCCCCAGCATTTT
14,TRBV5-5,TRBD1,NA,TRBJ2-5,CASSFTGGQETQYF,TGTGCCAGCAGCTTCACAGGGGGCCAAGAGACCCAGTACTTC
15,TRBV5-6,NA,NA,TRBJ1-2,CASSSRQTGNYGYTF,TGTGCCAGCAGCTCCCGACAGACCGGAAACTATGGCTACACCTTC
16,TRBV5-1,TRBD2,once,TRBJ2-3,CASSSGTSGYTDTQYF,TGCGCCAGCAGCTCCGGGACTAGCGGGTACACAGATACGCAGTATTTT
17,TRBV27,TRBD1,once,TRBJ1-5,CASSILPGGVMDQPQHF,TGTGCCAGCAGTATACTTCCAGGGGGCGTAATGGATCAGCCCCAGCATTTT
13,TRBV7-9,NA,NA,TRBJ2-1,CASSLGAISEQFF,TGTGCCAGCAGCTTAGGAGCGATCTCTGAGCAGTTCTTC
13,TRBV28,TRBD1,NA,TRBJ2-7,CASSLSTGSEQYF,TGTGCCAGCAGTTTGTCGACAGGGAGCGAGCAGTACTTC
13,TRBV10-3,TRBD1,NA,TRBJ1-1,CASTGDMNTEAFF,TGTGCCTCTACAGGGGACATGAACACTGAAGCTTTCTTT
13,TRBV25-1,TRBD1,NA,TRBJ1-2,CASSEQGVYGYTF,TGTGCCAGCAGTGAACAGGGGGTATATGGCTACACCTTC